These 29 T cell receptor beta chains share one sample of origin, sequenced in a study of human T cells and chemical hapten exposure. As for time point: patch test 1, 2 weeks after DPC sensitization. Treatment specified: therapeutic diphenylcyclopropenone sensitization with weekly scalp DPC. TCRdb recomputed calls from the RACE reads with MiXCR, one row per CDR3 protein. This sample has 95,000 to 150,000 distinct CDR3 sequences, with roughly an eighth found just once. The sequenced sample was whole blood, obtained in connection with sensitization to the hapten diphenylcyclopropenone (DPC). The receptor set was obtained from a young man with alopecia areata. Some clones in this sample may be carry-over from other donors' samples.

The CDR3 sequence: CASSAQTGSSTEAFF. The CDR3 DNA reads as TGTGCCAGCAGCGCCCAGACAGGGAGTAGCACTGAAGCTTTCTTT. This rearrangement joins TRBV7-3 to TRBJ1-1; 7 nucleotides line up with TRBD1. After removal of 5 bases from V and 4 bases from J, the junction contained 10 bases not matched to a gene. Germline CDR1 SGHTA, CDR2 FQGTGA. This CDR3 has 15 amino acids.

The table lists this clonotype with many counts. Here the CDR3 reads CASHIGRTERNTEAFF. The CDR3 nucleotides are TGTGCCAGCCACATCGGAAGGACGGAGAGGAACACTGAAGCTTTCTTT. The chain is built from TRBV7-9 and TRBJ1-1; D uncertain. Germline CDR1 SEHNR, CDR2 FQNEAQ (reference sequence). Trimming left V 8 bases short and J 1 base short, with 20 bases between. The CDR3 is made up of 16 amino acids.

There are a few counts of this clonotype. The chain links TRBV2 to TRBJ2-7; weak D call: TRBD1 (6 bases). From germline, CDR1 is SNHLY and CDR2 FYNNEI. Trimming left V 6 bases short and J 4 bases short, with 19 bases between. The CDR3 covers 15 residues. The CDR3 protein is CASRDPGHPIYEQYF. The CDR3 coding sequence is TGTGCCAGCAGAGATCCGGGACACCCCATTTACGAGCAGTACTTC.

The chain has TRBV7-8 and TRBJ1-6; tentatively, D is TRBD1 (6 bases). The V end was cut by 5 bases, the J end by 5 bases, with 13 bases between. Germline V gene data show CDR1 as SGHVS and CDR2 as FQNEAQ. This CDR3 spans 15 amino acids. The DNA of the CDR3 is TGTGCCAGCAGCATCCGGACAGTAAATAATTCACCCCTCCACTTT. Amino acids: CASSIRTVNNSPLHF.

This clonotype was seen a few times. In DNA form, the CDR3 reads TGTGCCAGTAGTGCCGGACGGGAAGAGACCCAGTACTTC. This codes for CASSAGREETQYF. The chain uses TRBV19 and TRBJ2-5; no firm D call. Germline CDR1 LNHDA, CDR2 SQIVND (reference sequence). The CDR3 is made up of 13 amino acids. Trimming left V 5 bases short and J 3 bases short, with 10 bases between.

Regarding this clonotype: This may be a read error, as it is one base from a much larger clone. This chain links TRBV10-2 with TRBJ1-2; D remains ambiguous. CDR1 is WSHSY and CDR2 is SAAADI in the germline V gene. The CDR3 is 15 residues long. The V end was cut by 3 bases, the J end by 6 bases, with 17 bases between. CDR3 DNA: TGCGCCAGCAGTGATTTGGTAATCTCAAGGGATGGCTACACCTTC. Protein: CASSDLVISRDGYTF.

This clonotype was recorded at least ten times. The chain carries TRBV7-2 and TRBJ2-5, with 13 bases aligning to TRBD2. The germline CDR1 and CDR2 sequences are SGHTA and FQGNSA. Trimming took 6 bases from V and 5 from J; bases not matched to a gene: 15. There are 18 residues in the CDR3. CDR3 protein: CASSFRLAGGLAAETQYF. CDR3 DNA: TGTGCCAGCAGTTTCAGACTAGCGGGGGGCCTGGCGGCGGAGACCCAGTACTTC.

The CDR3 region has the DNA TGTGCCAGCTCACCGGACAGGGACGGGAGAAACACCATATATTTT. This encodes CASSPDRDGRNTIYF. The rearrangement links TRBV18 to TRBJ1-3; 8 bases agree with TRBD1. The CDR3 totals 15 residues. CDR1 KGHSH and CDR2 LQKENI come from the germline V gene. J was trimmed by 5 bases and V by 3 bases; bases with no gene match: 6.

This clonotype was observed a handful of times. In DNA form, the CDR3 reads TGTGCCAGCTCACCACCCATATACAATGAGCAGTTCTTC. Translating gives CASSPPIYNEQFF. The rearrangement joins TRBV18 to TRBJ2-1, with no clear D. Looked up from germline, CDR1 is KGHSH and CDR2 is LQKENI. The ends were cut back, 0 bases at V and 4 bases at J, with 4 bases in the middle. The length of the CDR3 is 13 residues. The whole variable domain, remainder taken from reference TRBV18 and TRBJ2-1, is NAGVMQNPRHLVRRRGQEARLRCSPMKGHSHVYWYRQLPEEGLKFMVYLQKENIIDESGMPKERFSAEFPKEGPSILRIQQVVRGDSAAYFCASSPPIYNEQFFGPGTRLTVL.

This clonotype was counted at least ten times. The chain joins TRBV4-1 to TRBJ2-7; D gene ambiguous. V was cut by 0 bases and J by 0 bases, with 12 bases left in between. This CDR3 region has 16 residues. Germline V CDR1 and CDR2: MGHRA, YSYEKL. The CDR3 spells CASSQEVVGTSYEQYF. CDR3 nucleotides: TGCGCCAGCAGCCAAGAAGTGGTTGGAACCTCCTACGAGCAGTACTTC.

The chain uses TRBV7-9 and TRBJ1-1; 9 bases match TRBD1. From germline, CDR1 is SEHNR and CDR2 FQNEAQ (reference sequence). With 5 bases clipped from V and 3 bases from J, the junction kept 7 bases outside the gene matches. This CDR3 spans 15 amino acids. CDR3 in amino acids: CASSPGTGIDTEAFF. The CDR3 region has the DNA TGTGCCAGCAGCCCCGGGACAGGGATCGACACTGAAGCTTTCTTT.

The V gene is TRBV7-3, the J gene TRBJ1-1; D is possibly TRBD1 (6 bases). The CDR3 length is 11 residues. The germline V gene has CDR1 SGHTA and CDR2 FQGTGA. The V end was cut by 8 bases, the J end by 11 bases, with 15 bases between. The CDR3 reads CASGLRDKAFF. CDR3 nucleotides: TGTGCCAGCGGACTGCGGGACAAGGCTTTCTTT. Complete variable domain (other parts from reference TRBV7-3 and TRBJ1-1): GAGVSQTPSNKVTEKGKYVELRCDPISGHTALYWYRQSLGQGPEFLIYFQGTGAADDSGLPNDRFFAVRPEGSVSTLKIQRTERGDSAVYLCASGLRDKAFFGQGTRLTVV.

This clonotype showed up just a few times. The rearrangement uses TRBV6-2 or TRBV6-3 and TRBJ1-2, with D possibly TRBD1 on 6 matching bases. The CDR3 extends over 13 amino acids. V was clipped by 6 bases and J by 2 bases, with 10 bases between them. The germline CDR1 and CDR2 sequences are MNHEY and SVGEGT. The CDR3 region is CASRRTENYGYTF. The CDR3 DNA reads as TGTGCCAGCAGGCGGACAGAGAACTATGGCTACACCTTC.

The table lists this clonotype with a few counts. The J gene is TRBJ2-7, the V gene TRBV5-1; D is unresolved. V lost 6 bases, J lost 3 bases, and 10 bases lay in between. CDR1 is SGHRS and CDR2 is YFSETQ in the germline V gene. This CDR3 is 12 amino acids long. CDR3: CASTKDGYEQYF. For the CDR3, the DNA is TGCGCCAGCACCAAGGACGGCTACGAGCAGTACTTC.

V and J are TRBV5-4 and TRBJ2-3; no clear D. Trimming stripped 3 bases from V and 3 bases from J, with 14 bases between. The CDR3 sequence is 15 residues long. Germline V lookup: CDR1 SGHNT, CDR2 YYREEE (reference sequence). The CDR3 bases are TGTGCCAGCAGCTCGCTTGGGGTTAGGACAGATACGCAGTATTTT. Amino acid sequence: CASSSLGVRTDTQYF. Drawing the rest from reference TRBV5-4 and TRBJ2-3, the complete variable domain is ETGVTQSPTHLIKTRGQQVTLRCSSQSGHNTVSWYQQALGQGPQFIFQYYREEENGRGNFPPRFSGLQFPNYSSELNVNALELDDSALYLCASSSLGVRTDTQYFGPGTRLTVL.

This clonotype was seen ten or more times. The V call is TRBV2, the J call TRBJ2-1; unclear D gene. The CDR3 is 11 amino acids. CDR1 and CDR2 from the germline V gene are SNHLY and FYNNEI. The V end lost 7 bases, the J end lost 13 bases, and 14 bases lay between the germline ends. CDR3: CASTRKGLQFF. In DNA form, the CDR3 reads TGTGCCAGCACCCGGAAGGGTCTTCAGTTCTTC.

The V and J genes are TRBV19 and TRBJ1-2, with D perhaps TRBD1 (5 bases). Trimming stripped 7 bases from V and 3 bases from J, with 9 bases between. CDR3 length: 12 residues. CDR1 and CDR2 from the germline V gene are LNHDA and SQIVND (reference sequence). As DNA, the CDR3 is TGTGCCAGTACAGGGACTCACTATGGCTACACCTTC. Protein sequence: CASTGTHYGYTF.

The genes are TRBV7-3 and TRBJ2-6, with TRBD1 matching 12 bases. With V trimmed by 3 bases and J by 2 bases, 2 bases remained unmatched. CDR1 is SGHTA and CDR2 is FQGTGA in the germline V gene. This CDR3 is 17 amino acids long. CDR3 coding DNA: TGTGCCAGCAGCTTGGGACAGGGGGCGGCTGGGGCCAACGTCCTGACTTTC. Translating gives CASSLGQGAAGANVLTF.

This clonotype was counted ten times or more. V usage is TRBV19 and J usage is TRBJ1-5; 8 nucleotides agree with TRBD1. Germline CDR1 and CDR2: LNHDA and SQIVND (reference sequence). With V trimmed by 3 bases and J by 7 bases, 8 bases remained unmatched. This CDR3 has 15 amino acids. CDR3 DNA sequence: TGTGCCAGTAGTATGGACAGGGAAAATTTGCAGCCCCAGCATTTT. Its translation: CASSMDRENLQPQHF.

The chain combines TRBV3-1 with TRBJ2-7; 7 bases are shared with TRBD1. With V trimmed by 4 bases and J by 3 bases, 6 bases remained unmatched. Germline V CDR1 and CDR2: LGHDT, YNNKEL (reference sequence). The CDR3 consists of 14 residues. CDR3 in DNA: TGTGCCAGCAGCCCCACAGGGGTAGGCTACGAGCAGTACTTC. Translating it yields CASSPTGVGYEQYF.

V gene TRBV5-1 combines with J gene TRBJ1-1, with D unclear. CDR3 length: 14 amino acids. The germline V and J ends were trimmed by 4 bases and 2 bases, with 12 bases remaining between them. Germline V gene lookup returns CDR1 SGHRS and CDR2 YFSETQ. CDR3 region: CASSPGVSNTEAFF. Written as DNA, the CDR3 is TGCGCCAGCAGCCCGGGAGTGAGTAACACTGAAGCTTTCTTT. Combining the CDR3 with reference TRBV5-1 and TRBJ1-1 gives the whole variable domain KAGVTQTPRYLIKTRGQQVTLSCSPISGHRSVSWYQQTPGQGLQFLFEYFSETQRNKGNFPGRFSGRQFSNSRSEMNVSTLELGDSALYLCASSPGVSNTEAFFGQGTRLTVV.

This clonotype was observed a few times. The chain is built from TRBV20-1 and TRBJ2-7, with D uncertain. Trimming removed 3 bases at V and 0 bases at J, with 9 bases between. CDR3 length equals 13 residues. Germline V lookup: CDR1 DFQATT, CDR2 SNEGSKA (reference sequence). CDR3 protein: CSARPESSYEQYF. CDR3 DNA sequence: TGCAGTGCTAGGCCAGAGAGCTCCTACGAGCAGTACTTC.

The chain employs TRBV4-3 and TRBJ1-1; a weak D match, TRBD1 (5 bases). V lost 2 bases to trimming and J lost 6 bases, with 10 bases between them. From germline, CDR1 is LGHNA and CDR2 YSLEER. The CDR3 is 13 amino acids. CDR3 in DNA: TGCGCCAGCAGCCAAAACAGGCAGGCTGAAGCTTTCTTT. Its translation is CASSQNRQAEAFF.

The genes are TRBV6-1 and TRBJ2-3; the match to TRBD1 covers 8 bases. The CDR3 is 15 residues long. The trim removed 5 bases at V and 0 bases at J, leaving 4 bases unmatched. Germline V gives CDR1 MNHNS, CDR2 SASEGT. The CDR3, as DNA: TGTGCCAGCAGTCTCAGGGGGCAAAGCACAGATACGCAGTATTTT. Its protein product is CASSLRGQSTDTQYF.

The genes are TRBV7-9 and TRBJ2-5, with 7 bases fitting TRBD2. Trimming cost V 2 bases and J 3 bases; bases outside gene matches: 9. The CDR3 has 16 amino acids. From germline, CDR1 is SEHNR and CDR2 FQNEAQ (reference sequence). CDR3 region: CASSLTGGLDKETQYF. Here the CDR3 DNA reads TGTGCCAGCAGCTTAACGGGGGGACTGGATAAAGAGACCCAGTACTTC.

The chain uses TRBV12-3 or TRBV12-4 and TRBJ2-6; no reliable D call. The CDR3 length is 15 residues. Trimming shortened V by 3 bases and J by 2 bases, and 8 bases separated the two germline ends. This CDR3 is CASSFFGAGANVLTF. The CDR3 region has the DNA TGTGCCAGCAGTTTTTTTGGGGCTGGGGCCAACGTCCTGACTTTC.

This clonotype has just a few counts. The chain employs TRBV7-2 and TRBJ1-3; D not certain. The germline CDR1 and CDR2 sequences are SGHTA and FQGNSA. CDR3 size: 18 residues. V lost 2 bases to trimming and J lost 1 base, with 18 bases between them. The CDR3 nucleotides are TGTGCCAGCAGCTTATTCTATTGGGCGGACGAGTCTGGAAACACCATATATTTT. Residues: CASSLFYWADESGNTIYF.

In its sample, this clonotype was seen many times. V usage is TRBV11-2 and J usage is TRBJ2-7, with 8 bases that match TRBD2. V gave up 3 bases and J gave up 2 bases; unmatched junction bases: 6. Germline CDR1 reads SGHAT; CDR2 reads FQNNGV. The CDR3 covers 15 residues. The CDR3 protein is CASSLISGGTYEQYV. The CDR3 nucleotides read TGTGCCAGCAGCTTGATAAGCGGGGGCACCTACGAGCAGTACGTC.

CDR3 in amino acids: CASRKGGSYGYTF. The CDR3 bases are TGTGCCAGCAGGAAAGGGGGATCCTATGGCTACACCTTC. The gene calls are TRBV28 and TRBJ1-2; the D gene is possibly TRBD1 (6 bases). The V gene's germline CDR1 is MDHEN and CDR2 SYDVKM. Between the trimmed V and J ends, which lost 6 bases and 4 bases, there was a span of 12 bases. The CDR3 totals 13 residues.